This section outlines one T cell receptor (beta chain) sequence together with its context. The sample comes from a study of T cells in Graves' hyperthyroidism and ophthalmopathy. It was RNA transcripts that yielded the amplified TCR beta CDR3 regions. The primer set for the first-round RT-PCR of the TCR CDR3 was HTBI. TCRdb ran MiXCR on the multiplex PCR reads and lists one entry per CDR3 protein. The sample has about 640,000 distinct CDR3 sequences, roughly 20% seen once. The CDR3 covers 17 residues. The germline V gene encodes CDR1 MGHRA and CDR2 YSYEKL. The trim removed 1 base at V and 0 bases at J, leaving 8 bases unmatched.

The source of this sequence is a man aged 25 to 45 with Graves' ophthalmopathy. Sequenced sample: blood. The rearrangement links TRBV4-1 to TRBJ1-1; TRBD1 aligns across 7 bases. In DNA, the CDR3 is TGCGCCAGCAGCCAAGTTAAGGGGGCAGGGTTGAACACTGAAGCTTTCTTT. It yields the protein CASSQVKGAGLNTEAFF.